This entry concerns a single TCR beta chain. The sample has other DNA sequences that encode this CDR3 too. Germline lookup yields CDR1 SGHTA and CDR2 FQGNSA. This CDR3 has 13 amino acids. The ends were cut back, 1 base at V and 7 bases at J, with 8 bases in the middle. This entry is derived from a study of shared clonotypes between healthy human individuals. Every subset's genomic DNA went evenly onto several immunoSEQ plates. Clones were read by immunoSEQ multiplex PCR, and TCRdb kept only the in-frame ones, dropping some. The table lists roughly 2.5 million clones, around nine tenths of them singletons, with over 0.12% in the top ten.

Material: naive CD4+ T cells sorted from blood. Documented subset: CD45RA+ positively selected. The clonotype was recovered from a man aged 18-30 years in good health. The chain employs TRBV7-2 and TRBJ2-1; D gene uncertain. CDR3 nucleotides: TGTGCCAGCAGCTTAGGACTGATAAATGAGCAGTTCTTC. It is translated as CASSLGLINEQFF.